A selection of T cell receptor beta chains follows, all from one sample in a study of somatic mutations in cytotoxic T cells in rheumatoid arthritis. Sequencing used immunoSEQ multiplex PCR; TCRdb keeps in-frame clones, though not all of them. The table lists roughly 17,000 clones, around 84% of them singletons, with around 7% in the top ten. The material sequenced was CD8+ T cells sorted from blood. These receptors were taken from a woman aged 40-49 years with rheumatoid arthritis. Both conserved end residues are part of each CDR3. Each record gives: clone size, D gene, V gene, J gene, CDR3 protein, CDR3 DNA. D genes are given only for firm matches. The size of a clone is reported for some rows only, either as once, few or many, or as a class for expanded clones.

clone size: .; D gene: TRBD2; V gene: TRBV7-6; J gene: TRBJ2-7; CDR3 protein: CASSPVAGGPYEQYF; CDR3 DNA: TGTGCCAGCAGCCCAGTAGCGGGAGGGCCGTACGAGCAGTACTTC
clone size: .; D gene: TRBD1; V gene: TRBV7-9; J gene: TRBJ1-4; CDR3 protein: CASSGAGTGGNEKLFF; CDR3 DNA: TGTGCCAGCAGCGGCGCGGGGACAGGGGGGAATGAAAAACTGTTTTTT
clone size: once; D gene: .; V gene: TRBV28; J gene: TRBJ2-3; CDR3 protein: CASSHPRKPDTQYF; CDR3 DNA: TGTGCCAGCAGCCACCCCCGAAAGCCAGATACGCAGTATTTT
clone size: .; D gene: TRBD2; V gene: TRBV7-9; J gene: TRBJ2-1; CDR3 protein: CASSVTSGSLNEQFF; CDR3 DNA: TGTGCCAGCAGCGTGACTAGCGGGAGCTTGAATGAGCAGTTCTTC
clone size: .; D gene: .; V gene: TRBV11-2; J gene: TRBJ2-7; CDR3 protein: CASSLGAGGLNEQYF; CDR3 DNA: TGTGCCAGCAGCCTAGGCGCAGGGGGGCTTAACGAGCAGTACTTC
clone size: .; D gene: TRBD2; V gene: TRBV6-5; J gene: TRBJ2-5; CDR3 protein: CASSLGLAGTQYF; CDR3 DNA: TGTGCCAGCAGCCTCGGACTAGCCGGGACCCAGTACTTC
clone size: once; D gene: .; V gene: TRBV5-1; J gene: TRBJ2-2; CDR3 protein: CASIEENTGELFF; CDR3 DNA: TGCGCCAGCATTGAGGAGAACACCGGGGAGCTGTTTTTT
clone size: .; D gene: .; V gene: TRBV6-1; J gene: TRBJ1-1; CDR3 protein: CASSYRSSEAFF; CDR3 DNA: TGTGCCAGCAGCTACAGAAGCAGTGAAGCTTTCTTT
clone size: once; D gene: .; V gene: TRBV30; J gene: TRBJ2-1; CDR3 protein: CAWSPPQGQDIHNEQFF; CDR3 DNA: TGTGCCTGGAGTCCCCCTCAGGGACAAGATATTCACAATGAGCAGTTCTTC
clone size: .; D gene: TRBD1; V gene: TRBV2; J gene: TRBJ2-3; CDR3 protein: CASSVPTGQNLREGQYF; CDR3 DNA: TGTGCCAGCAGTGTCCCCACGGGACAGAACCTCAGAGAGGGGCAGTATTTT
clone size: .; D gene: .; V gene: TRBV5-1; J gene: TRBJ2-3; CDR3 protein: CASSSDGGTDTQYF; CDR3 DNA: TGCGCCAGCAGCTCAGACGGAGGCACAGATACGCAGTATTTT
clone size: .; D gene: .; V gene: TRBV5-1; J gene: TRBJ2-2; CDR3 protein: CASRASTGELFF; CDR3 DNA: TGCGCCAGCAGGGCTAGCACCGGGGAGCTGTTTTTT
clone size: .; D gene: TRBD1; V gene: TRBV18; J gene: TRBJ2-2; CDR3 protein: CASSLRDRETLNTGELFF; CDR3 DNA: TGTGCCAGCTCACTCCGGGACAGGGAAACCTTAAACACCGGGGAGCTGTTTTTT
clone size: .; D gene: .; V gene: TRBV13; J gene: TRBJ2-3; CDR3 protein: CASSFATFRTDTQYF; CDR3 DNA: TGTGCCAGCAGCTTTGCGACATTTCGCACAGATACGCAGTATTTT
clone size: .; D gene: TRBD2; V gene: TRBV9; J gene: TRBJ2-3; CDR3 protein: CASSVGGGGADTQYF; CDR3 DNA: TGTGCCAGCAGCGTAGGGGGCGGGGGGGCAGATACGCAGTATTTT
clone size: .; D gene: TRBD1; V gene: TRBV5-4; J gene: TRBJ1-4; CDR3 protein: CASSRNRGGEKLFF; CDR3 DNA: TGTGCCAGCAGCAGAAACAGGGGGGGTGAAAAACTGTTTTTT
clone size: .; D gene: .; V gene: TRBV27; J gene: TRBJ1-1; CDR3 protein: CASAQDRWNTEAFF; CDR3 DNA: TGTGCCAGTGCTCAAGACAGGTGGAACACTGAAGCTTTCTTT
clone size: .; D gene: .; V gene: TRBV7-9; J gene: TRBJ1-2; CDR3 protein: CASSSRDTGTNYGYTF; CDR3 DNA: TGTGCCAGCAGCTCCCGGGACACCGGGACTAACTATGGCTACACCTTC
clone size: .; D gene: TRBD1; V gene: TRBV27; J gene: TRBJ2-1; CDR3 protein: CASSFAGTGIYNEQFF; CDR3 DNA: TGTGCCAGCAGTTTCGCCGGGACAGGGATTTACAATGAGCAGTTCTTC
clone size: .; D gene: TRBD2; V gene: TRBV7-7; J gene: TRBJ2-7; CDR3 protein: CASSSGLAGDGEQYF; CDR3 DNA: TGTGCCAGCAGCTCCGGACTAGCGGGGGACGGCGAGCAGTACTTC
clone size: .; D gene: .; V gene: TRBV15; J gene: TRBJ1-1; CDR3 protein: CATGSPSGVGTEAFF; CDR3 DNA: TGTGCCACCGGCAGCCCTTCCGGGGTGGGGACTGAAGCTTTCTTT
clone size: .; D gene: .; V gene: TRBV5-5; J gene: TRBJ2-7; CDR3 protein: CASSTGGEQYF; CDR3 DNA: TGTGCCAGCAGCACCGGAGGCGAGCAGTACTTC
clone size: .; D gene: TRBD1; V gene: TRBV14; J gene: TRBJ2-7; CDR3 protein: CASSQVGTGGYEQYF; CDR3 DNA: TGTGCCAGCAGTCAAGTTGGGACAGGGGGCTACGAGCAGTACTTC
clone size: .; D gene: TRBD2; V gene: TRBV27; J gene: TRBJ2-7; CDR3 protein: CASSVSSGRSEQYF; CDR3 DNA: TGTGCCAGCAGTGTCTCTAGCGGGAGAAGCGAGCAGTACTTC
clone size: .; D gene: TRBD2; V gene: TRBV10-3; J gene: TRBJ2-7; CDR3 protein: CAISESASGFSYEQYF; CDR3 DNA: TGTGCCATCAGTGAGTCAGCTAGCGGGTTCTCCTACGAGCAGTACTTC
clone size: .; D gene: TRBD1; V gene: TRBV4-1; J gene: TRBJ2-7; CDR3 protein: CASSQPVSWDRVGEQYF; CDR3 DNA: TGCGCCAGCAGCCAACCGGTTAGCTGGGACAGGGTGGGCGAGCAGTACTTC
clone size: .; D gene: .; V gene: TRBV2; J gene: TRBJ1-1; CDR3 protein: CASSEAFPGDILNTEAFF; CDR3 DNA: TGTGCCAGCAGTGAAGCGTTCCCTGGGGACATTTTGAACACTGAAGCTTTCTTT
clone size: .; D gene: .; V gene: TRBV5-6; J gene: TRBJ1-3; CDR3 protein: CASSFGSSGNTIYF; CDR3 DNA: TGTGCCAGCAGCTTCGGGTCGTCTGGAAACACCATATATTTT
clone size: .; D gene: TRBD1; V gene: TRBV5-1; J gene: TRBJ1-6; CDR3 protein: CASSAQQGYDSPLHF; CDR3 DNA: TGCGCCAGCAGCGCACAACAGGGGTACGATTCACCCCTCCACTTT
clone size: .; D gene: TRBD1; V gene: TRBV6-5; J gene: TRBJ2-1; CDR3 protein: CASSYSGQDYNEQFF; CDR3 DNA: TGTGCCAGCAGTTACTCGGGACAGGACTACAATGAGCAGTTCTTC
clone size: .; D gene: .; V gene: TRBV19; J gene: TRBJ2-1; CDR3 protein: CASSILLLDEQFF; CDR3 DNA: TGTGCCAGTAGTATACTTCTCCTCGATGAGCAGTTCTTC
clone size: .; D gene: .; V gene: TRBV2; J gene: TRBJ1-5; CDR3 protein: CASSDSAGGNQPQHF; CDR3 DNA: TGTGCCAGCAGTGATTCGGCAGGGGGCAATCAGCCCCAGCATTTT
clone size: few; D gene: .; V gene: TRBV5-1; J gene: TRBJ1-4; CDR3 protein: CASSSDITGKLFF; CDR3 DNA: TGCGCCAGCAGCTCTGACATTACTGGAAAACTGTTTTTT
clone size: few; D gene: TRBD2; V gene: TRBV6-1; J gene: TRBJ2-5; CDR3 protein: CASSGLAGGQETQYF; CDR3 DNA: TGTGCCAGCAGTGGACTAGCGGGGGGGCAAGAGACCCAGTACTTC
clone size: .; D gene: .; V gene: TRBV18; J gene: TRBJ2-1; CDR3 protein: CASSPDSNEQFF; CDR3 DNA: TGTGCCAGCTCACCCGACTCGAATGAGCAGTTCTTC
clone size: .; D gene: .; V gene: TRBV5-4; J gene: TRBJ2-5; CDR3 protein: CASSLREWETQYF; CDR3 DNA: TGTGCCAGCAGCTTGCGGGAGTGGGAGACCCAGTACTTC
clone size: .; D gene: TRBD2; V gene: TRBV30; J gene: TRBJ2-3; CDR3 protein: CAWAGTRGTDTQYF; CDR3 DNA: TGTGCCTGGGCCGGGACTAGGGGGACAGATACGCAGTATTTT
clone size: .; D gene: TRBD2; V gene: TRBV2; J gene: TRBJ2-3; CDR3 protein: CASSGLAANTDTQYF; CDR3 DNA: TGTGCCAGCAGTGGACTAGCGGCAAACACAGATACGCAGTATTTT
clone size: .; D gene: TRBD2; V gene: TRBV6-4; J gene: TRBJ2-1; CDR3 protein: CASSDSGAGGPNEQFF; CDR3 DNA: TGTGCCAGCAGTGACTCGGGAGCGGGAGGGCCAAATGAGCAGTTCTTC
clone size: .; D gene: TRBD2; V gene: TRBV6-1; J gene: TRBJ2-7; CDR3 protein: CASSGTSGGYEQYF; CDR3 DNA: TGTGCCAGCAGCGGGACTAGCGGGGGTTACGAGCAGTACTTC
clone size: .; D gene: .; V gene: TRBV19; J gene: TRBJ2-7; CDR3 protein: CASSERTEYYEQYF; CDR3 DNA: TGTGCCAGTAGCGAAAGGACAGAATACTACGAGCAGTACTTC
clone size: .; D gene: TRBD2; V gene: TRBV15; J gene: TRBJ2-7; CDR3 protein: CASAGGRSYEQYF; CDR3 DNA: TGTGCCTCGGCGGGGGGCAGGTCCTACGAGCAGTACTTC
clone size: .; D gene: TRBD1; V gene: TRBV9; J gene: TRBJ1-2; CDR3 protein: CASSEGGRYGYTF; CDR3 DNA: TGTGCCAGCAGCGAAGGGGGCAGGTATGGCTACACCTTC
clone size: .; D gene: TRBD1; V gene: TRBV2; J gene: TRBJ1-4; CDR3 protein: CASQGADYEKLFF; CDR3 DNA: TGTGCCAGCCAGGGGGCAGATTATGAAAAACTGTTTTTT
clone size: .; D gene: .; V gene: TRBV19; J gene: TRBJ1-2; CDR3 protein: CAAGGKRPGSGYTF; CDR3 DNA: TGTGCCGCCGGGGGGAAGCGTCCTGGGTCTGGCTACACCTTC
clone size: .; D gene: .; V gene: TRBV5-6; J gene: TRBJ1-1; CDR3 protein: CASSLSGPEAFF; CDR3 DNA: TGTGCCAGCAGCTTGTCAGGCCCTGAAGCTTTCTTT
clone size: .; D gene: TRBD1; V gene: TRBV7-6; J gene: TRBJ2-1; CDR3 protein: CASSLGTGGPLGNEQFF; CDR3 DNA: TGTGCCAGCAGCTTAGGGACAGGGGGCCCCTTAGGTAATGAGCAGTTCTTC
clone size: once; D gene: TRBD1; V gene: TRBV19; J gene: TRBJ1-1; CDR3 protein: CASSRGDPTGGTEAFF; CDR3 DNA: TGTGCCAGTAGTAGGGGGGATCCGACAGGGGGCACTGAAGCTTTCTTT
clone size: .; D gene: .; V gene: TRBV28; J gene: TRBJ2-7; CDR3 protein: CASSFYRGGDYEQYF; CDR3 DNA: TGTGCCAGCAGTTTCTACAGGGGGGGGGACTACGAGCAGTACTTC
clone size: .; D gene: TRBD1; V gene: TRBV7-7; J gene: TRBJ2-5; CDR3 protein: CASSLDVYTTGYGETQYF; CDR3 DNA: TGTGCCAGCAGCTTAGATGTTTACACGACAGGGTACGGGGAGACCCAGTACTTC
clone size: once; D gene: TRBD2; V gene: TRBV7-6; J gene: TRBJ2-3; CDR3 protein: CASSSWTSGDTDTQYF; CDR3 DNA: TGTGCCAGCAGCTCATGGACTAGCGGAGACACAGATACGCAGTATTTT
clone size: once; D gene: .; V gene: TRBV4-1; J gene: TRBJ1-1; CDR3 protein: CASSHFGGGTEAFF; CDR3 DNA: TGCGCCAGCAGCCACTTTGGGGGGGGTACTGAAGCTTTCTTT
clone size: .; D gene: .; V gene: TRBV27; J gene: TRBJ2-5; CDR3 protein: CASQPGTVGTQYF; CDR3 DNA: TGTGCCAGCCAACCCGGGACTGTGGGGACCCAGTACTTC